This T cell receptor (beta chain) was recorded in a study of T cell changes during pregnancy in multiple sclerosis. Data came from immunoSEQ multiplex PCR; TCRdb stores just in-frame clones and leaves some out. The table has under 50,000 clones, 95% seen once; the top ten hold around 6.4%. V lost 6 bases and J lost 4, with 15 bases in between. The CDR3 has 15 residues. Per germline, CDR1 MNHGY and CDR2 SAAAGT. This clone has just one count. The starting material was CD8+ T cells from peripheral blood mononuclear cells, obtained in the first trimester of pregnancy. This TCR was recovered from a female donor with multiple sclerosis, enrolled in a pregnancy study. The rearrangement joins TRBV6-8 to TRBJ1-4; D is unclear. The CDR3 here is CASSELTADNEKLFF. The CDR3 nucleotides read TGTGCCAGCAGCGAACTTACAGCAGATAATGAAAAACTGTTTTTT.